The rows below give T cell receptor beta chains drawn from one sample of a study of cytomegalovirus exposure and HLA in healthy donors. The method was immunoSEQ multiplex PCR; TCRdb's version includes in-frame clones alone and lacks a portion of them. The sample consists of approximately 180,000 clones, around 75% of them appearing once. Material for sequencing was PBMCs. The receptors here all came from a woman between 25 and 40 years old in good health and CMV-seronegative. Each CDR3 is given without its conserved first and last residue.

v_gene: TRBV11-1
CDR3aa: ASSSHRGGTGQY

v_gene: TRBV7-6
CDR3aa: ASSRRSNRGSSGNTIY

v_gene: TRBV28
CDR3aa: ASSSPRRGLDGYT

v_gene: TRBV9
CDR3aa: ASSARGGASGVAYNEQF

v_gene: TRBV7-9
CDR3aa: ASSVPGTGANTGELF

v_gene: TRBV19
CDR3aa: ASSGPGTSEANYGYT

v_gene: TRBV6-4
CDR3aa: ASSVSSIRGRDEAF

v_gene: TRBV4-1
CDR3aa: ASRPSGRAKNEQF

v_gene: TRBV11-2
CDR3aa: ASSHRGVRGDTQY

v_gene: TRBV30
CDR3aa: AWSFTTNTEAF

v_gene: TRBV5-1
CDR3aa: ASSLSGANTGELF

v_gene: TRBV6-4
CDR3aa: ASRPGLHTDTQY

v_gene: TRBV5-6
CDR3aa: ASSLGGGKIGEQF

v_gene: TRBV30
CDR3aa: AWSPRTSIPYEQY

v_gene: TRBV20-1
CDR3aa: SGDRNEQY

v_gene: TRBV7-2
CDR3aa: ASSLMGRTDYEQY

v_gene: TRBV7-6
CDR3aa: ASSSEGGAGSGELF

v_gene: TRBV27
CDR3aa: ASSVDSNSADRS

v_gene: TRBV5-1
CDR3aa: ASSLDTGGLWGEQY

v_gene: TRBV7-9
CDR3aa: ASSFRTVNLNYGYT

v_gene: TRBV5-1
CDR3aa: ASSSRGTVNPGNTIY

v_gene: TRBV2
CDR3aa: ASRLAVNNEQF

v_gene: TRBV18
CDR3aa: ASSGPGQPQH

v_gene: TRBV6-1
CDR3aa: ASSRGRDRVGGYT

v_gene: TRBV7-3
CDR3aa: ASSLGGGYEQY